This T cell receptor (beta chain) was retrieved from a study of beta chain features in type 1 diabetes. Study information: Over all samples combined, over 85,000,000 sorted cells were examined.

The CDR3 sequence is 22 residues long. Germline CDR1 is MDHEN and CDR2 is SYDVKM. Trimming left V 3 bases short and J 2 bases short, with 33 bases between. Overall study findings and caveats: For TCRB rearrangement, an influence of HLA type remained unresolved here. Shorter TCRB CDR3s, moderately but significantly so, marked every one of the four CD4+ subsets in Type 1 diabetes patients.

Comment on this clone: Its antigen is as yet unknown.

Since all of the isolated RNA was reverse transcribed, expressed TCRB transcripts were what got sequenced. Some 3.6 million reads per sample were averaged for naive, central memory and regulatory samples. TCRdb keeps only in-frame clones here, not all; method: immunoSEQ multiplex PCR. The data show 860,000 or so clones, roughly 15% seen once. The specimen was naive CD4+ T cells from blood. The chain is built from TRBV28 and TRBJ2-3, with D perhaps assigned TRBD1 or TRBD2 (7 bases each). The source of this sequence is a woman aged 18-29 years in good health. CDR3 nucleotide sequence: TGTGCCAGCAGTTTCGGGGGGTTCGGGTCAGCTAAGATACAGGGGTCCACAGATACGCAGTATTTT. Residues: CASSFGGFGSAKIQGSTDTQYF.